This passage covers 25 T cell receptor beta chains from one sample sequenced in a study of T cells in Graves' hyperthyroidism and ophthalmopathy. It was RNA transcripts that yielded the amplified TCR beta CDR3 regions. The HTBI primer set was used in a first-round RT-PCR of the TCR CDR3. One entry per CDR3 protein, called by TCRdb with MiXCR from the multiplex PCR reads. The sample lists around 250,000 distinct CDR3 sequences; about 14% were seen once. The material sequenced was blood. These receptors all come from a woman aged 40 to 49 with Graves' hyperthyroidism that later progressed to Graves' ophthalmopathy.

This clonotype appeared many times. This chain connects TRBV20-1 to TRBJ2-7; 8 nucleotides agree with TRBD1. The CDR3 extends over 14 amino acids. The V segment lost 5 bases and the J segment 3 bases; nucleotides outside the gene matches: 9. The germline V gene encodes CDR1 DFQATT and CDR2 SNEGSKA (reference sequence). The chain's CDR3 is CSAPTGQGGYEQYF. CDR3 nucleotides: TGCAGTGCTCCCACAGGACAGGGCGGCTACGAGCAGTACTTC.

This clonotype has more than one count but fewer than ten. V usage is TRBV4-1 and J usage is TRBJ2-3, with 11 bases fitting TRBD2. CDR1 MGHRA and CDR2 YSYEKL come from the germline V gene. Germline trimming cut 1 base from V and 2 bases from J; bases unmatched to any gene: 8. The CDR3 is 18 residues long. In nucleotides, the CDR3 is TGCGCCAGCAGCCAAGGAGTGACTAGCGGGAAAACCACAGATACGCAGTATTTT. Translation: CASSQGVTSGKTTDTQYF.

This clonotype was detected only a few times. V is TRBV5-1 and J is TRBJ1-6; D gene unclear. Germline CDR1 is SGHRS and CDR2 is YFSETQ. Trimming took 2 bases from V and 10 from J, leaving 16 bases between them. The CDR3 has 15 residues. DNA for the CDR3: TGCGCCAGCAGCTTCCAGACGGCGGCGGGATCACCCCTCCACTTT. Residues: CASSFQTAAGSPLHF.

This clonotype was counted many times. One base away lies a much larger clone, so this may be a sequencing read error. The chain combines TRBV12-3 or TRBV12-4 with TRBJ1-1; D perhaps matches TRBD1 (5 bases). The CDR3 has 14 residues. CDR3 DNA: TGTGCCAGCAGCGTAGGACACCTGAACACTAAAGCTTTCTTT. Protein: CASSVGHLNTKAFF.

This clonotype appeared many times. J is TRBJ1-2 and V is TRBV19, with D possibly being TRBD1 (5 bases). Between the trimmed V and J ends, which lost 4 bases and 5 bases, there was a span of 8 bases. CDR3 size: 12 residues. Germline CDR1 LNHDA, CDR2 SQIVND (reference sequence). The CDR3 sequence is CASSNRIYGYTF. CDR3 nucleotides: TGTGCCAGTAGTAACAGGATTTATGGCTACACCTTC.

The chain has TRBV15 and TRBJ2-3; D is uncertain. Trimming stripped 9 bases from V and 0 bases from J, with 10 bases between. The CDR3 has 13 amino acids. Germline CDR1 reads LNHNV; CDR2 reads YYDKDF (reference sequence). CDR3: CATKGSSTDTQYF. DNA of the CDR3: TGTGCCACTAAGGGTTCTAGCACAGATACGCAGTATTTT.

The chain links TRBV20-1 to TRBJ2-7; 9 bases line up with TRBD2. This CDR3 contains 14 residues. Germline V gives CDR1 DFQATT, CDR2 SNEGSKA (reference sequence). Unmatched junction bases numbered 11, after V lost 6 bases and J lost 5 bases. Written as DNA, the CDR3 is TGCAGTGCGACCTTTAGCGGGAGAACCGACGAGCAGTACTTC. This sequence encodes CSATFSGRTDEQYF.

This clonotype was picked up many times. The rearrangement uses TRBV7-9 and TRBJ1-4; no clear D. The germline gives CDR1 SEHNR, CDR2 FQNEAQ (reference sequence). Trimming left V 2 bases short and J 8 bases short, with 12 bases between. CDR3 length: 14 amino acids. Here the CDR3 reads CASSLPGTGEKLFF. CDR3 nucleotide sequence: TGTGCCAGCAGCTTACCAGGCACGGGAGAAAAACTGTTTTTT.

This clonotype was picked up many times. The rearrangement uses TRBV27 and TRBJ2-5, with D possibly being TRBD2 (6 bases). The CDR3 contains 11 residues. Germline V gene lookup returns CDR1 MNHEY and CDR2 SMNVEV (reference sequence). V was cut by 8 bases and J by 7 bases, with 11 bases left in between. The CDR3 here is CASGVEGTQYF. The CDR3 DNA reads as TGTGCCAGCGGGGTGGAGGGGACCCAGTACTTC.

The rearrangement uses TRBV15 and TRBJ1-4; TRBD1 is a possible D gene (5 bases). Germline values: CDR1 LNHNV, CDR2 YYDKDF (reference sequence). V lost 5 bases to trimming and J lost 8 bases, with 9 bases between them. This CDR3 spans 12 amino acids. CDR3 amino acids: CATSRQTEKLFF. CDR3 nucleotide sequence: TGTGCCACCAGCCGACAGACAGAAAAACTGTTTTTT.

The V and J genes are TRBV2 and TRBJ2-5; 12 nucleotides align to TRBD2. Unmatched junction bases numbered 13, after V lost 3 bases and J lost 5 bases. The CDR3 sequence is 18 residues long. Germline CDR1 reads SNHLY; CDR2 reads FYNNEI. The CDR3: CASSDPGNLAGGWETQYF. As DNA, the CDR3 is TGTGCCAGCAGTGATCCCGGGAATCTAGCGGGAGGGTGGGAGACCCAGTACTTC.

This clonotype was detected many times. The chain carries TRBV7-8 and TRBJ2-1; TRBD2 matches at 10 bases. The V gene's germline CDR1 is SGHVS and CDR2 FQNEAQ. The length of the CDR3 is 16 residues. V was clipped by 5 bases and J by 4 bases; unmatched bases: 8. The CDR3 coding sequence is TGTGCCAGCAGCCACTACGGGACTAGCGTATACAATGAGCAGTTCTTC. Translation gives CASSHYGTSVYNEQFF.

This clonotype was observed at least ten times. The rearrangement uses TRBV27 and TRBJ2-2; a weak D match, TRBD2 (5 bases). Trimming pared 7 bases from V and 6 bases from J, leaving 21 bases between. Looked up from germline, CDR1 is MNHEY and CDR2 is SMNVEV (reference sequence). The CDR3 runs to 16 residues. The chain's CDR3 is CASTTLLGREPGELFF. The CDR3 nucleotides are TGTGCCAGCACTACCCTCCTAGGAAGGGAGCCCGGGGAGCTGTTTTTT.

Here the CDR3 DNA reads TGTGCCAGCAGCCCGAGACGGAGCTCCTACGAGCAGTACTTC. It encodes CASSPRRSSYEQYF. The rearrangement uses TRBV7-2 and TRBJ2-7; D gene uncertain. Per the germline V gene, CDR1 is SGHTA and CDR2 is FQGNSA. The CDR3 has 14 amino acids. V lost 5 bases, J lost 0 bases, and 11 bases lay in between.

This clonotype was picked up many times. The CDR3, as DNA: TGTGCCAGCAGTGAATGGGGACTAGCGGACTACAATGAGCAGTTCTTC. Translated, it gives CASSEWGLADYNEQFF. The V gene is TRBV2, the J gene TRBJ2-1, with 11 bases fitting TRBD2. From germline, CDR1 is SNHLY and CDR2 FYNNEI. J lost 3 bases, V lost 2 bases, and 3 bases had no gene match. This CDR3 has 16 amino acids. The full variable domain, with the rest looked up from reference TRBV2 and TRBJ2-1, is EPEVTQTPSHQVTQMGQEVILRCVPISNHLYFYWYRQILGQKVEFLVSFYNNEISEKSEIFDDQFSVERPDGSNFTLKIRSTKLEDSAMYFCASSEWGLADYNEQFFGPGTRLTVL.

This clonotype was observed at least ten times. V is TRBV29-1 and J is TRBJ2-1, with TRBD2 identical over 9 bases. Per germline, CDR1 SQVTM and CDR2 ANQGSEA. The CDR3 has 14 amino acids. With V trimmed by 3 bases and J by 7 bases, 7 bases remained unmatched. This CDR3 is CSVDSGRVRNEQFF. The DNA of the CDR3 is TGCAGCGTTGATAGCGGGAGAGTCAGGAATGAGCAGTTCTTC.

At least ten counts were recorded for this clonotype. The V call is TRBV7-9, the J call TRBJ2-1; perhaps TRBD1 as D (6 bases). CDR1 is SEHNR, CDR2 FQNEAQ, per germline (reference sequence). The CDR3 length is 16 residues. V was trimmed by 5 bases and J by 0 bases, leaving 14 bases between them. The CDR3: CASSVSGESSYNEQFF. The CDR3 DNA is TGTGCCAGCAGCGTATCAGGGGAGAGCTCCTACAATGAGCAGTTCTTC.

This clonotype was detected a few times. The chain is built from TRBV5-1 and TRBJ1-4; D remains ambiguous. This CDR3 has 16 amino acids. CDR1 SGHRS and CDR2 YFSETQ come from the germline V gene. Trimming took 4 bases from V and 8 from J, leaving 21 bases between them. CDR3 coding DNA: TGCGCCAGCAGCGCCTTCAGAGCCGGGAAAAGGGAAAAACTGTTTTTT. It codes for CASSAFRAGKREKLFF.

This clonotype was seen many times. The CDR3 DNA reads as TGTGCCAGCAGCGCCCTTGGGACCACAGATACGCAGTATTTT. The encoded protein is CASSALGTTDTQYF. V and J are TRBV9 and TRBJ2-3; the D call may be TRBD1 or TRBD2 (5 bases each). The CDR3 runs to 14 residues. V was cut by 3 bases and J by 2 bases, with 10 bases left in between. CDR1 and CDR2 (germline): SGDLS, YYNGEE.

This clonotype was counted many times. The chain is built from TRBV4-1 and TRBJ1-4; D is possibly TRBD1 (6 bases). The CDR3 has 13 residues. The germline CDR1 and CDR2 sequences are MGHRA and YSYEKL. Trimming removed 8 bases from V and 6 bases from J, with 13 bases in between. CDR3 DNA: TGCGCCAGCCGGCCCAGGGGCGATGAAAAACTGTTTTTT. It specifies CASRPRGDEKLFF.

The chain is built from TRBV6-2 or TRBV6-3 and TRBJ1-2, with 10 bases matching TRBD1. Trimming took 5 bases from V and 4 from J; bases not matched to a gene: 4. Germline CDR1 MNHEY, CDR2 SVGEGT. The CDR3 length is 14 residues. The CDR3 nucleotides are TGTGCCAGCAGTATGACAGGGGGCTTCTATGGCTACACCTTC. It yields the protein CASSMTGGFYGYTF.

Notes on this clonotype: Being one base from a much bigger clone, this may be a read error. The chain employs TRBV7-9 and TRBJ2-1; 7 bases match TRBD2. Germline V gene lookup returns CDR1 SEHNR and CDR2 FQNEAQ (reference sequence). With V trimmed by 5 bases and J by 8 bases, 15 bases remained unmatched. This CDR3 is built from 16 residues. CDR3 amino acids: CASSRRRGGSLDEQFF. The CDR3 nucleotides read TGTGCCAGCAGCCGGAGAAGGGGAGGGAGTCTCGATGAGCAGTTCTTC.

The table lists this clonotype with many counts. The rearrangement uses TRBV15 and TRBJ1-4; D gene uncertain. Germline V gene data show CDR1 as LNHNV and CDR2 as YYDKDF (reference sequence). The CDR3 has 14 residues. With 3 bases removed from V and 4 bases from J, the gap between germline ends came to 9 bases. The CDR3 sequence is CATSSGVHNEKLFF. The CDR3 DNA follows: TGTGCCACCAGCAGTGGGGTGCATAATGAAAAACTGTTTTTT.

There are many counts of this clonotype. This chain uses TRBV6-1 with TRBJ2-1; D is uncertain. CDR3 size: 16 residues. Germline V CDR1 and CDR2: MNHNS, SASEGT. Trimming stripped 6 bases from V and 0 bases from J, with 15 bases between. CDR3 nucleotide sequence: TGTGCCAGCAGGATAACCTTCTTGAGCTCCTACAATGAGCAGTTCTTC. This gives the protein CASRITFLSSYNEQFF.

The chain couples TRBV28 to TRBJ1-5; D not certain. The CDR3 consists of 13 residues. V lost 3 bases and J 4 bases, leaving 7 bases between the germline ends. Germline CDR1 is MDHEN and CDR2 is SYDVKM. CDR3 sequence reads: CASSLYRNQPQHF. The CDR3 DNA is TGTGCCAGCAGTTTGTATAGAAATCAGCCCCAGCATTTT.